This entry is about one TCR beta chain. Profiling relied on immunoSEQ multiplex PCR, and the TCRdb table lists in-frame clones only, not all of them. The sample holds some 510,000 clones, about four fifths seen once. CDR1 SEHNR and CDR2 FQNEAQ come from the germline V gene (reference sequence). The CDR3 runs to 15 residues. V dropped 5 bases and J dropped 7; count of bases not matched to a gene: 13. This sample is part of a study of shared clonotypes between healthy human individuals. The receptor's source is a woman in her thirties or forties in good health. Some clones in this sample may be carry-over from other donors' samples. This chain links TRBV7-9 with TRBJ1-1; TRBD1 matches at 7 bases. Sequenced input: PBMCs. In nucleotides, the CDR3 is TGTGCCAGCAGCCTCCAGGGGGGCAGTAGGGGTGAAGCTTTCTTT. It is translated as CASSLQGGSRGEAFF.